Shown below are 4 T cell receptor beta chains from a single sample sequenced in a study of blood T cell repertoires in COVID-19. The assay was immunoSEQ multiplex PCR, and TCRdb's table has in-frame clones only and misses some. The data contain 200,000 to 300,000 clones, around nine tenths of them singletons. The specimen sequenced was peripheral blood. Every receptor here comes from a woman aged 55-70 years with COVID-19, enrolled during active disease.

The rearrangement uses TRBV10-3 and TRBJ2-1; tentatively, D is TRBD1 (6 bases). The V and J ends lost 7 bases and 8 bases respectively, with 15 bases between them. The CDR3 sequence is 13 residues long. Germline CDR1 and CDR2: ENHRY and SYGVKD. The CDR3 coding sequence is TGTGCCATCAAGGGAACAGGGAGCGATGAGCAGTTCTTC. Translating it yields CAIKGTGSDEQFF.

This sequence joins TRBV2 and TRBJ2-2; the match to TRBD2 covers 9 bases. There are 17 residues in the CDR3. Germline CDR1 SNHLY, CDR2 FYNNEI. The V gene end was trimmed by 6 bases and the J gene end by 4 bases; junction bases not matched to a gene: 12. CDR3 protein: CASRGWDVRGGTGELFF. The CDR3 coding sequence is TGTGCCAGCAGGGGCTGGGATGTGCGGGGGGGCACCGGGGAGCTGTTTTTT.

The CDR3 loop is CASSPTSGRKTQYF. The CDR3 DNA follows: TGTGCCAGCAGCCCGACTAGCGGGAGAAAGACCCAGTACTTC. The chain joins TRBV11-2 to TRBJ2-5; TRBD2 agrees at 12 bases. The germline gives CDR1 SGHAT, CDR2 FQNNGV. The CDR3 extends over 14 amino acids. V lost 5 bases to trimming and J lost 6 bases; unmatched junction nucleotides: 4. The whole variable domain, remainder taken from reference TRBV11-2 and TRBJ2-5, is EAGVAQSPRYKIIEKRQSVAFWCNPISGHATLYWYQQILGQGPKLLIQFQNNGVVDDSQLPKDRFSAERLKGVDSTLKIQPAKLEDSAVYLCASSPTSGRKTQYFGPGTRLLVL.

This rearrangement joins TRBV2 to TRBJ2-3; 10 bases align to TRBD2. V shed 8 bases and J 4 bases; nucleotides not matched to a gene: 3. The CDR3 length is 13 residues. Germline lookup yields CDR1 SNHLY and CDR2 FYNNEI. The CDR3 here is CASRTSGSDTQYF. The DNA for the CDR3 is TGTGCCAGCCGGACTAGCGGCTCAGATACGCAGTATTTT.